This TCR beta chain was profiled in a study of CD8+ T cells in alopecia areata. Treatment noted: oral pan-JAK inhibitor, 5-10 mg twice daily. Peripheral blood and lesional scalp punch biopsies were taken from alopecia areata patients. As the sequencing template, cDNA was produced by extracting RNA and reverse transcribing it. This table comes from immunoSEQ multiplex PCR, and its TCRdb copy is limited to in-frame clones, with some not included. This table holds around 270,000 clones, 55% to 70% found once. This clone turned up a few times. Its antigen remains unidentified. Findings of the study overall: Treatment with tofacitinib significantly lowered scalp clonality and reduced expanded CD8+ clones among the top 100. Patients shared TCRs less clearly than mice did, possibly for HLA-related reasons.

From germline, CDR1 is SQVTM and CDR2 ANQGSEA. CDR3 length: 14 amino acids. Trimming stripped 6 bases from V and 0 bases from J, with 15 bases between. V is TRBV29-1 and J is TRBJ2-7; D possibly matches TRBD1 or TRBD2 (7 bases each). The input for sequencing was CD4+ T cells sorted from blood, taken at week 24, from a patient treated with tofacitinib. The clonotype originates from a human donor with alopecia areata. Written as DNA, the CDR3 is TGCAGCGTGGGGGGGACAGAAATCTCCTACGAGCAGTACTTC. Translation gives CSVGGTEISYEQYF.